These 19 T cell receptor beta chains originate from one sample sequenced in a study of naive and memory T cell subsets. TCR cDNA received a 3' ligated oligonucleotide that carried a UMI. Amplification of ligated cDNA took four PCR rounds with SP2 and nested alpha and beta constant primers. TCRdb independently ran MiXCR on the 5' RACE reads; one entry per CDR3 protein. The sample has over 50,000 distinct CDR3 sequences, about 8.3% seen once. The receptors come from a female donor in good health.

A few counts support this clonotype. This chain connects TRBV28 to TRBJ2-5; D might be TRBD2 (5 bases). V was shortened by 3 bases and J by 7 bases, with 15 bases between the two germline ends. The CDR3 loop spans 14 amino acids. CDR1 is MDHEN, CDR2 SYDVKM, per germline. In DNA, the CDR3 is TGTGCCAGCAGTTTCGACCCGACGAGCGGGACCCAGTACTTC. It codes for CASSFDPTSGTQYF. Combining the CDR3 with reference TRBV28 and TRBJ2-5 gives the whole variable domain DVKVTQSSRYLVKRTGEKVFLECVQDMDHENMFWYRQDPGLGLRLIYFSYDVKMKEKGDIPEGYSVSREKKERFSLILESASTNQTSMYLCASSFDPTSGTQYFGPGTRLLVL.

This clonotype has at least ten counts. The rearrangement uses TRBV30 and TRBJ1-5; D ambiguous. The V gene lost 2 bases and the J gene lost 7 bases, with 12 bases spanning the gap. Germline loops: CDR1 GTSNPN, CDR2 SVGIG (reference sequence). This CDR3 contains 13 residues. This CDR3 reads CAWSKASGQPQHF. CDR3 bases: TGTGCCTGGAGTAAGGCCTCGGGACAGCCCCAGCATTTT.

CDR3 residues: CASSPPGMGEKLFF. In nucleotides, the CDR3 is TGTGCCAGCTCACCACCCGGGATGGGCGAAAAACTGTTTTTT. The chain carries TRBV18 and TRBJ1-4; no reliable D call. CDR3 length: 14 residues. Germline loops: CDR1 KGHSH, CDR2 LQKENI. The V end lost 0 bases, the J end lost 8 bases, and 10 bases lay between the germline ends.

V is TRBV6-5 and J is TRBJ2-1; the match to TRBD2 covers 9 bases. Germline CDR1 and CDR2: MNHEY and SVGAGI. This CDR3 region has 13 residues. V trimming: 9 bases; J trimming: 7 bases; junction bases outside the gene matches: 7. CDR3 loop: CASKRGVANEQFF. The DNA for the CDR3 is TGTGCCAGTAAGCGGGGGGTGGCGAATGAGCAGTTCTTC.

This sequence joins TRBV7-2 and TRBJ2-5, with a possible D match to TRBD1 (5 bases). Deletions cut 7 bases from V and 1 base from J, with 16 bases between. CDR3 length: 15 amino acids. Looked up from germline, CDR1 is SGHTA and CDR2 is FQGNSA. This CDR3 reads CASTSQGRLQETQYF. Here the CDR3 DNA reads TGTGCCAGCACCTCTCAGGGCCGACTCCAAGAGACCCAGTACTTC.

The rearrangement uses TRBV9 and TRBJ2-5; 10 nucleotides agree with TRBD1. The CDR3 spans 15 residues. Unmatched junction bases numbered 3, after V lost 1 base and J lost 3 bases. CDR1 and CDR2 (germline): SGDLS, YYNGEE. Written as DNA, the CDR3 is TGTGCCAGCAGCGTATTGGGGACAGGGGAAGAGACCCAGTACTTC. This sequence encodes CASSVLGTGEETQYF.

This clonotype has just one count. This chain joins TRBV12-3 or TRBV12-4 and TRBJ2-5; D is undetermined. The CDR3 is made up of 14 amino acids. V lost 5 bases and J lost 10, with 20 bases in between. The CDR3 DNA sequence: TGTGCCAGCAGTAACTTTAACTTGGTTGATGGCCAGTACTTC. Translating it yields CASSNFNLVDGQYF.

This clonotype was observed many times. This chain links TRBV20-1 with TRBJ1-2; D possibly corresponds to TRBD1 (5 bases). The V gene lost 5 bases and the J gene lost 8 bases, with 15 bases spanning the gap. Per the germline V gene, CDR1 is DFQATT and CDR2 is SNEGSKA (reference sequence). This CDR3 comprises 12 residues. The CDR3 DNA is TGCAGTGCTGTGAGGGGCCTAGGAGGCTACACCTTC. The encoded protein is CSAVRGLGGYTF.

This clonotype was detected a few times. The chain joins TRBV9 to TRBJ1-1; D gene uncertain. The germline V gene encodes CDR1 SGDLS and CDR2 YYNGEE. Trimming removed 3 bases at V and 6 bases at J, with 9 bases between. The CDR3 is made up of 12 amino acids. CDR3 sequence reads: CASSGPEAEAFF. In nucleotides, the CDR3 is TGTGCCAGCAGCGGACCTGAGGCTGAAGCTTTCTTT.

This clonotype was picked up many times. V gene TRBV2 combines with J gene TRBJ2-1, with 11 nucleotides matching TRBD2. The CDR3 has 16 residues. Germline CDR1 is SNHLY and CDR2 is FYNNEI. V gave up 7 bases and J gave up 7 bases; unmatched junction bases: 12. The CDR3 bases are TGTGCCAGCACCCCCTTCTTAGCGGGGGGGGGGAATGAGCAGTTCTTC. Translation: CASTPFLAGGGNEQFF.

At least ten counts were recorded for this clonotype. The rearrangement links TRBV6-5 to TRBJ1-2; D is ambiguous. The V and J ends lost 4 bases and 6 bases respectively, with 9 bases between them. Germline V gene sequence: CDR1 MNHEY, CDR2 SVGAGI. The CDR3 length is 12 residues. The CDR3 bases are TGTGCCAGCAGTTCCTATTATGATGGCTACACCTTC. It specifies CASSSYYDGYTF.

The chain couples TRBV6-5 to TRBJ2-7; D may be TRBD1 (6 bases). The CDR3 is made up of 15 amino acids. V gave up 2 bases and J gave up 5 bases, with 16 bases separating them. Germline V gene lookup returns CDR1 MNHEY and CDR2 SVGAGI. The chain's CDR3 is CASSYGGDRQNEQYF. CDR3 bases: TGTGCCAGCAGTTACGGTGGCGACAGGCAGAACGAGCAGTACTTC.

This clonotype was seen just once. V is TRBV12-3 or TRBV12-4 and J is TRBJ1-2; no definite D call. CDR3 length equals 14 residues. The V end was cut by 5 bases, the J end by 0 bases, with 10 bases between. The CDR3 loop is CASSLDGPNYGYTF. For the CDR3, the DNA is TGTGCCAGCAGTCTCGACGGCCCTAACTATGGCTACACCTTC.

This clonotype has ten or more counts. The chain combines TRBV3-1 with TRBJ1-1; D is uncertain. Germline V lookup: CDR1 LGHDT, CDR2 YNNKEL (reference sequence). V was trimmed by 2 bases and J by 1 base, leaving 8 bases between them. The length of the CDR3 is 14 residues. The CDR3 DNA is TGTGCCAGCAGCCAAAGGATAAAGAACACTGAAGCTTTCTTT. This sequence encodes CASSQRIKNTEAFF.

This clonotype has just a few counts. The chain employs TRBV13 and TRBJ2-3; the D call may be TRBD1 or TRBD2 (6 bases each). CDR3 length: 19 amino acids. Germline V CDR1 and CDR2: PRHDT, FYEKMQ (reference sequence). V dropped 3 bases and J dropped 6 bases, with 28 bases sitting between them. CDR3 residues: CASSFGQGTPFLSLDTQYF. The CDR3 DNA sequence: TGTGCCAGCAGCTTCGGGCAGGGGACTCCGTTTCTGTCCCTGGATACGCAGTATTTT.

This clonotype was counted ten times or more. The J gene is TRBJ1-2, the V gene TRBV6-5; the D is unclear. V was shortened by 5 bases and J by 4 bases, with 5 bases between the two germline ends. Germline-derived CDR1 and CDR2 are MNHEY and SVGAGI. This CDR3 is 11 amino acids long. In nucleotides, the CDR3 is TGTGCCAGCAGTAACAGCTATGGCTACACCTTC. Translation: CASSNSYGYTF.

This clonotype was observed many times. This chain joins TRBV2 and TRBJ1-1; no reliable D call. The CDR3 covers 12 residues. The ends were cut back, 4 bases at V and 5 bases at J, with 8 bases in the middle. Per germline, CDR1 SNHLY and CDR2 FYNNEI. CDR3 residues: CASSASRTEAFF. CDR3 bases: TGTGCCAGCAGTGCATCGAGGACTGAAGCTTTCTTT.

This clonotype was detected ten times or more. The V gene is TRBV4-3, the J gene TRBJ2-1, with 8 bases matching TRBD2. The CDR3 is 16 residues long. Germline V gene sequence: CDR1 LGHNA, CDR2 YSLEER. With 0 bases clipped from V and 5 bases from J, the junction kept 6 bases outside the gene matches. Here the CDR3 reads CASSQEVLADNNEQFF. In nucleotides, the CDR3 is TGCGCCAGCAGCCAAGAGGTACTAGCGGACAACAATGAGCAGTTCTTC.

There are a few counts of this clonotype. For the CDR3, the DNA is TGTGCCAGCAGCGGCGAGCGGGGGGGCCGAGAGACCCAGTACTTC. Translated, it gives CASSGERGGRETQYF. V is TRBV7-2 and J is TRBJ2-5; 10 nucleotides match TRBD2. In germline, CDR1 is SGHTA, CDR2 FQGNSA. This CDR3 comprises 15 residues. V shed 5 bases and J 4 bases; nucleotides not matched to a gene: 7.